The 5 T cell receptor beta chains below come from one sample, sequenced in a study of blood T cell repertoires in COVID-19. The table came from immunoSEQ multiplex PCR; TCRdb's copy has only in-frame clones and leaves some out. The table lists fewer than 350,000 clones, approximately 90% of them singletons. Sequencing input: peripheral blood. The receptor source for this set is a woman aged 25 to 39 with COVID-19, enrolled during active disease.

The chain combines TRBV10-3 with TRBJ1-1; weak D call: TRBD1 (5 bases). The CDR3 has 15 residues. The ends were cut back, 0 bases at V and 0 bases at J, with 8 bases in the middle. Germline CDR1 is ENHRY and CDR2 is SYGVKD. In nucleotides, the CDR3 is TGTGCCATCAGTGAGTCTGGGGGGATGAACACTGAAGCTTTCTTT. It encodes CAISESGGMNTEAFF.

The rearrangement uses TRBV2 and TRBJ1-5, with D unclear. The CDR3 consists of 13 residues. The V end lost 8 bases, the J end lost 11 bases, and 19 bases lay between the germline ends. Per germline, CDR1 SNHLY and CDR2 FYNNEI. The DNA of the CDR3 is TGTGCCAGCCGTCGGGAACAGCCCGCCGCCCAGCATTTT. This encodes CASRREQPAAQHF.

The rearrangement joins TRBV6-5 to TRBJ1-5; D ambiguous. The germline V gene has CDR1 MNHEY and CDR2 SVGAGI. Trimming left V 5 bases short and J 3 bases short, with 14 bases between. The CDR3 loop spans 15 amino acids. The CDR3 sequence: CASSPRDTPNQPQHF. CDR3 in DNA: TGTGCCAGCAGTCCCCGGGATACCCCCAATCAGCCCCAGCATTTT.

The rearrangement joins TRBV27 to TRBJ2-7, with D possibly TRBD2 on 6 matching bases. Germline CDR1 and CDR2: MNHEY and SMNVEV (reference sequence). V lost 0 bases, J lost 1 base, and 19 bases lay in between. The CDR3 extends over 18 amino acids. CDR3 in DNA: TGTGCCAGCAGTTTATCTCCCCCGGGGGAGGCTGGTTCCTACGAGCAGTACGTC. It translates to CASSLSPPGEAGSYEQYV.

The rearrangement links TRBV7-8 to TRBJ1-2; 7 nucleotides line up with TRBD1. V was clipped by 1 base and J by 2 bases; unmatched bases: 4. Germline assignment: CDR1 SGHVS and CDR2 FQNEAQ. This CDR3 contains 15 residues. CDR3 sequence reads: CASSLGGTANYGYTF. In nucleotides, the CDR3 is TGTGCCAGCAGCTTAGGGGGGACAGCGAACTATGGCTACACCTTC. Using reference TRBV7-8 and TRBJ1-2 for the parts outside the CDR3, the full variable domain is GAGVSQSPRYKVAKRGQDVALRCDPISGHVSLFWYQQALGQGPEFLTYFQNEAQLDKSGLPSDRFFAERPEGSVSTLKIQRTQQEDSAVYLCASSLGGTANYGYTFGSGTRLTVV.